This is a list of T cell receptor beta chains from one sample in a study of human T cells and chemical hapten exposure. TCRdb reprocessed the RACE reads with MiXCR, giving one entry per CDR3 protein. Among about 69,000 distinct CDR3 sequences, 10% were seen once, and the ten largest hold around 6.8%. This material consisted of whole blood, taken in connection with sensitization to the hapten diphenylcyclopropenone (DPC). The origin of the receptors is a woman aged 50 to 60 with alopecia areata. Some clones in this sample may be carry-over from other donors' samples. Each CDR3 is given with its conserved first and last residue. D genes are given only for firm matches. A row's size may be missing; if present it is once, few, many or a size class.

J gene,clone size,D gene,V gene,CDR3 DNA,CDR3 protein
TRBJ2-3,-,TRBD2,TRBV20-1,TGCAGTGCTAGACCACTAGCGGGAGGGCCGAGAGATACGCAGTATTTT,CSARPLAGGPRDTQYF
TRBJ2-2,few,TRBD2,TRBV2,TGTGCCAGCAGGAGCGGGATTAACACCGGGGAGCTGTTTTTT,CASRSGINTGELFF
TRBJ1-6,-,TRBD1,TRBV5-1,TGCGCCAGCAGCTTGGGACAGGGAATACGGTCCTATAATTCACCCCTCCACTTT,CASSLGQGIRSYNSPLHF
TRBJ2-7,-,-,TRBV28,TGTGCCAGCAGCCCCCCTCAGGACTACGAGCAGTACTTC,CASSPPQDYEQYF
TRBJ2-1,few,TRBD2,TRBV5-1,TGCGCCAGCAGCCGTAGCGGGGAACCCATCAATGAGCAGTTCTTC,CASSRSGEPINEQFF
TRBJ2-1,many,TRBD2,TRBV7-9,TGTGCCAGCAGCTCCTCCTCCTTTACTAGCGGGAGACCCTTCGGTCGGAATGAGCAGTTCTTC,CASSSSSFTSGRPFGRNEQFF
TRBJ2-1,many,TRBD2,TRBV19,TGTGCCAGCGTGGGGTTAGGAGCGGGGCCTTACAATGAGCAGTTCTTC,CASVGLGAGPYNEQFF
TRBJ1-1,many,-,TRBV11-2,TGTGCCAGCAGCTTAGGGACAAGGGACACTGAAGCTTTCTTT,CASSLGTRDTEAFF
TRBJ1-2,many,TRBD1,TRBV6-5,TGTGCCAGCAGTTACTCACAGGGGAGCGGCTACACCTTC,CASSYSQGSGYTF
TRBJ2-3,many,-,TRBV19,TGTGCCAGTAGTAGGAAGGACTGGACAGATACGCAGTATTTT,CASSRKDWTDTQYF
TRBJ2-3,-,-,TRBV19,TGTGCCAGTAGTATTGCGGAGGGAACGCAGTATTTT,CASSIAEGTQYF
TRBJ2-7,many,TRBD2,TRBV27,TGTGCCAGCAGCCCGCGGGAGGGCGTATACGAGCAGTACTTC,CASSPREGVYEQYF
TRBJ1-1,few,-,TRBV5-1,TGCGCCAGCAGCACGGGACCTGCGAACACTGAAGCTTTCTTT,CASSTGPANTEAFF
TRBJ1-5,few,-,TRBV7-8,TGTGCCAGCAAGGGACGGCGCGTGGTGAGCAATCAGCCCCAGCATTTT,CASKGRRVVSNQPQHF
TRBJ2-3,medium-sized,-,TRBV30,TGTGCCTGGAGTGTTGAGGGACTGGGGATCTCGGATACGCAGTATTTT,CAWSVEGLGISDTQYF
TRBJ1-4,many,TRBD1,TRBV12-3/TRBV12-4,TGTGCCAGCAGTTCCGGACAGGGGGGACCTAATGAAAAACTGTTTTTT,CASSSGQGGPNEKLFF
TRBJ2-2,many,TRBD2,TRBV29-1,TGCAGCGGCGCTACTAGCGGGAGTCGTACCGGGGAGCTGTTTTTT,CSGATSGSRTGELFF
TRBJ1-5,-,-,TRBV7-2,TGTGCCAGCAGCTCTATCGGGGGATTCAATCAGCCCCAGCATTTT,CASSSIGGFNQPQHF
TRBJ1-1,-,-,TRBV20-1,TGCAGTGCGGTCGACAGAACTGAAGCTTTCTTT,CSAVDRTEAFF
TRBJ2-3,many,-,TRBV7-9,TGTGCCAGCAGCTTAGACAGGGCGGATACGCAGTATTTT,CASSLDRADTQYF
TRBJ2-7,-,-,TRBV10-3,TGTGCCATCAGTGTCATGCAGGCCTACGAGCAGTACTTC,CAISVMQAYEQYF
TRBJ2-1,few,TRBD2,TRBV12-3/TRBV12-4,TGTGCCAGCAGGACTAGCGGGGCCTACAATGAGCAGTTCTTC,CASRTSGAYNEQFF
TRBJ2-3,few,TRBD2,TRBV4-2,TGTGCCAGCAGCCAGGCTAGCGGGAGGGGCACAGATACGCAGTATTTT,CASSQASGRGTDTQYF
TRBJ1-1,many,-,TRBV10-3,TGTGCCATCAGTGTAGGATCCACTGAAGCTTTCTTT,CAISVGSTEAFF
TRBJ2-1,many,-,TRBV7-9,TGTGCCAGCAGCGTACGTGGTTCGTTCGATGAGCAGTTCTTC,CASSVRGSFDEQFF
TRBJ2-7,many,TRBD2,TRBV5-5,TGTGCCAGCAGCGGGACGGGACTAGCGGGAGGTCACGGCGAGCAGTACTTC,CASSGTGLAGGHGEQYF
TRBJ2-5,few,-,TRBV7-3,TGTGCCAGCAGCTTAACCGGGAGCCAAGAGACCCAGTACTTC,CASSLTGSQETQYF
TRBJ1-2,-,-,TRBV29-1,TGCAGCTCGCTGTCCGATGGCTACACCTTC,CSSLSDGYTF
TRBJ2-1,many,-,TRBV9,TGTGCCAGCAGCAACCCCGGGGGCAGGACGGTGTTCGATGAGCAGTTCTTC,CASSNPGGRTVFDEQFF
TRBJ2-3,few,-,TRBV5-4,TGTGCCAGCAGCTTTGACCAGACAGATACGCAGTATTTT,CASSFDQTDTQYF
TRBJ2-2,few,-,TRBV5-1,TGCGCCAGCAGCTTAAGTGGGTACACCGGGGAGCTGTTTTTT,CASSLSGYTGELFF
TRBJ2-3,-,-,TRBV3-1,TGTGCCAGCAGCCCCCGCCTAACGGATACGCAGTATTTT,CASSPRLTDTQYF
TRBJ2-3,many,-,TRBV20-1,TGCAGTGCTGACAACACAGATACGCAGTATTTT,CSADNTDTQYF
TRBJ2-6,-,TRBD1,TRBV20-1,TGCAGTGCTAGGACAGGGGGCCTTGGGGCCAACGTCCTGACTTTC,CSARTGGLGANVLTF
TRBJ1-1,-,-,TRBV3-1,TGTGCCAGCGGACAATTGAACACTGAAGCTTTCTTT,CASGQLNTEAFF
TRBJ2-7,-,TRBD1,TRBV9,TGTGCCAGCAGCGCCTACCCAATGGGACAGCCGTACGAGCAGTACTTC,CASSAYPMGQPYEQYF
TRBJ2-3,few,-,TRBV7-3,TGTGCCAGCAGCTTAATCGGGAGAGGGGCAGATACGCAGTATTTT,CASSLIGRGADTQYF
TRBJ1-1,many,TRBD1,TRBV29-1,TGCAGCGGGACCGGGACAGGGAACACTGAAGCTTTCTTT,CSGTGTGNTEAFF
TRBJ2-3,-,TRBD2,TRBV10-3,TGTGCCATCAGGGCTAGCGGGACCACAGATACGCAGTATTTT,CAIRASGTTDTQYF
TRBJ2-1,many,-,TRBV20-1,TGCAGTGCTAGTCCCCAGAGCTCCTACAATGAGCAGTTCTTC,CSASPQSSYNEQFF
TRBJ2-7,many,-,TRBV10-3,TGTGCCATCAGTGACCCGCGATACTCCTACGAGCAGTACTTC,CAISDPRYSYEQYF
TRBJ2-7,-,TRBD2,TRBV20-1,TGCAGTGCTGGACTAGCGGGAGGAGTTAGCTCCTACGAGCAGTACTTC,CSAGLAGGVSSYEQYF
TRBJ1-1,-,TRBD1,TRBV7-9,TGTGCCAGCAGCTTAGTAACAGGGGTCACTGAAGCTTTCTTT,CASSLVTGVTEAFF
TRBJ2-2,few,TRBD1,TRBV5-1,TGCGCCAGCAGGCTCAGGGGGCCGAGCACCGGGGAGCTGTTTTTT,CASRLRGPSTGELFF
TRBJ1-5,many,-,TRBV7-2,TGTGCCAGCAGCCAATGGATCAATCAGCCCCAGCATTTT,CASSQWINQPQHF
TRBJ1-5,many,-,TRBV27,TGTGCCAGCAGTTCAGGGGTCCAGCCCCAGCATTTT,CASSSGVQPQHF
TRBJ2-3,few,TRBD2,TRBV6-5,TGTGCCAGCAGTTACTCGGGACTAGGCACAGATACGCAGTATTTT,CASSYSGLGTDTQYF
TRBJ2-7,few,TRBD2,TRBV20-1,TGCAGTGCTAGAGATGTAGCGGGAGTGGTCGAGCAGTACTTC,CSARDVAGVVEQYF
TRBJ2-5,many,-,TRBV5-1,TGCGCCAGCAGGATTGGGTCCGGGGAGACCCAGTACTTC,CASRIGSGETQYF
TRBJ2-1,-,-,TRBV7-3,TGTGCCAGCAGCCGGCTCGGCGGCTTATACAATGAGCAGTTCTTC,CASSRLGGLYNEQFF
TRBJ2-5,many,TRBD2,TRBV18,TGTGCCAGCTCCCCTCTAGCGGGAGTTTGGAATGGCGGGGAGACCCAGTACTTC,CASSPLAGVWNGGETQYF
TRBJ2-5,few,TRBD2,TRBV24-1,TGTGCCACCAGCCAGACGGGACTAGCGGGAGGAGAGACCCAGTACTTC,CATSQTGLAGGETQYF
TRBJ2-3,many,-,TRBV7-2,TGTGCCAGCAGCTTAGTAGGCGCGGATACGCAGTATTTT,CASSLVGADTQYF
TRBJ1-1,-,TRBD1,TRBV29-1,TGCAGCGTTGGGGACAGACCGAACACTGAAGCTTTCTTT,CSVGDRPNTEAFF
TRBJ1-1,many,-,TRBV12-3/TRBV12-4,TGTGCCAGCAGTTTGTGGCAGAACACTGAAGCTTTCTTT,CASSLWQNTEAFF